A selection of T cell receptor beta chains follows, all from one sample in a study of graft-versus-host responses after intestinal transplantation. These receptors have no known antigen. Here immunoSEQ multiplex PCR was the method, and the copy in TCRdb shows in-frame clones only, minus some. Seen here are some 120,000 clones, roughly 92% observed once, and the top ten hold over 0.15%. Sequencing used unstimulated CD4+ T cells sorted from spleen or lymph node cells, obtained before intestinal transplant. The receptors come from a human donor who received an intestinal transplant. Both conserved end residues are trimmed from each CDR3.

cdr3_length	v_call	j_call	cdr3_aa
13	TRBV5-1	TRBJ2-1	ASSAGLAGIDEQF
12	TRBV6-5	TRBJ1-2	ASSYWVTDYGLT
11	TRBV5-1	TRBJ1-1	ASSGQGNTEAF
12	TRBV7-2	TRBJ2-1	ASSPHRPYNEQF
13	TRBV14	TRBJ2-2	ASSLRTGGLGELF
11	TRBV19	TRBJ1-3	ASSIVPGNTIY
12	TRBV5-1	-	ASSSEGSDYEQY
11	TRBV19	TRBJ2-5	ASSNPSVETQY
12	TRBV12-5	TRBJ1-5	ASALTQGAQPQH
11	TRBV7-9	TRBJ2-3	ASSRTDTDTQY
15	TRBV7-8	TRBJ1-5	ASSWSPTGAGNQPQH
12	TRBV10-1	TRBJ2-5	ASSEGTGQETQY
12	TRBV19	TRBJ2-7	ASSIKGRVHEQY
16	TRBV7-2	TRBJ2-4	ASSSPPGSGWGWDIQY
12	TRBV5-1	TRBJ1-1	ASSMDRGGTEAF
14	TRBV15	TRBJ1-3	ATSRDLRNSGNTIY
11	TRBV29-1	TRBJ2-3	SVAGTVTDTQY
14	TRBV5-5	TRBJ2-7	ASSPGGWTPSYEQY
9	TRBV7-5	-	VSGGPYEQY
14	TRBV15	TRBJ2-2	ATSRGLSGGEGELF
13	TRBV18	TRBJ2-3	ASSPRGGGTDTQY
13	TRBV7-7	TRBJ2-5	ASSSSSYRQETQY
11	TRBV10-1	TRBJ2-5	ASSESGRETQY
18	TRBV18	TRBJ1-1	ASSPRRGQGWKAKTPEAF
12	TRBV6-5	TRBJ1-3	ASSYGFSGNTIY
10	TRBV18	TRBJ1-1	ASSGDSAEAF
13	TRBV6-5	TRBJ2-5	ASRLRSGGQETQY
12	TRBV23-1	TRBJ1-2	ARRCGPSNYGYT
16	TRBV18	TRBJ2-1	ASSPTSGGATSYNEQF
12	TRBV7-8	TRBJ1-2	ASTMATTNYGYT
14	TRBV5-1	TRBJ1-4	ASSSGQTATNEKLF
11	TRBV5-1	TRBJ2-7	ASREEGVHEQY
11	TRBV7-8	TRBJ2-2	ASSWRASGELF
11	TRBV6-1	TRBJ2-7	ASIPGLAYEQY
13	TRBV11-3	TRBJ2-5	ASSLRTSGKETQY